This T cell receptor beta chain derives from a study of T cell changes during pregnancy in multiple sclerosis (dated by TCRdb to the late 2010s). At the level of the whole study: The study looked at changes in the T cell repertoire across pregnancy in women with multiple sclerosis.

In the case of this clone: The antigen this receptor binds is unknown. Per-base quality was not reported, and no clone a single base away is much larger than it.

The library was prepared using the immunoSEQ multiplex PCR assay. TCRdb holds this immuneACCESS table with in-frame rearrangements only. Some clones are missing; in checked studies, unresolved V genes explain under half, and the rest has no known cause. This sample holds approximately 93,000 clones; roughly 90% were observed only once. In total, the top ten clones hold around 1.7% of the sample. The sample was peripheral blood, taken in the first trimester of pregnancy. The TCR sequence derives from a female donor in good health, enrolled as a control in a pregnancy study.

The CDR3 region reads CASSVPGQGPGTEAFF. The sequenced DNA is TGTGCCAGCAGTGTTCCGGGACAGGGGCCGGGGACTGAAGCTTTCTTT. The chain joins TRBV27 to TRBJ1-1; TRBD1 matches 10 bases in the middle. The CDR1 and CDR2 encoded by the germline V gene (reference sequence) are MNHEY and SMNVEV. Germline trimming amounts to 5 bases on V and 5 bases on J, with 11 as the count of junction bases outside the gene matches. The CDR3 numbers 16 residues from cysteine through phenylalanine. CDR3 DNA is the only sequence kept; it has 48 bases, read in frame from the first base.